This T cell receptor (beta chain) was obtained from a study of T cell changes during pregnancy in multiple sclerosis (dated by TCRdb to about 2019). Regarding the study in general: In women with multiple sclerosis, the researchers looked at how the T cell repertoire shifted as pregnancy progressed.

The germline V gene supplies CDR1 SGHDT and CDR2 YYEEEE. The CDR3 measures 14 amino acids from cysteine to phenylalanine. The CDR3 DNA has 42 bases and is translated from base 1. Trimming costs V 0 bases and J 7 bases, and their ends lie 8 bases apart. The library was made by the immunoSEQ multiplex PCR assay. TCRdb re-hosts the immuneACCESS table, in-frame sequences only. Its copies lack some clones; in the studies checked, an unresolved V gene accounts for under half of them, and the cause for the rest is not known. The sample contains over 30,000 clones, approximately 90% of them found a single time. Of the sample, 3.5% is held by the ten largest clones. As to this clone: The target of this receptor is not known. Base qualities are not recorded, but no much larger clone differs from it by a single base.

This clonotype was sampled from a female donor with multiple sclerosis, enrolled in a pregnancy study. Material: CD8+ T cells from peripheral blood mononuclear cells, obtained in the third trimester of pregnancy. The chain was built from TRBV5-6 and TRBJ1-6; the D segment could be TRBD1, given 5 matching bases. CDR3 sequence: CASSLGQLNSPLHF. The DNA reads TGTGCCAGCAGCTTGGGACAGCTGAATTCACCCCTCCACTTT. Supplemented by the reference TRBV5-6 and TRBJ1-6 proteins around the CDR3, the complete variable domain is DAGVTQSPTHLIKTRGQQVTLRCSPKSGHDTVSWYQQALGQGPQFIFQYYEEEERQRGNFPDRFSGHQFPNYSSELNVNALLLGDSALYLCASSLGQLNSPLHFGNGTRLTVT.